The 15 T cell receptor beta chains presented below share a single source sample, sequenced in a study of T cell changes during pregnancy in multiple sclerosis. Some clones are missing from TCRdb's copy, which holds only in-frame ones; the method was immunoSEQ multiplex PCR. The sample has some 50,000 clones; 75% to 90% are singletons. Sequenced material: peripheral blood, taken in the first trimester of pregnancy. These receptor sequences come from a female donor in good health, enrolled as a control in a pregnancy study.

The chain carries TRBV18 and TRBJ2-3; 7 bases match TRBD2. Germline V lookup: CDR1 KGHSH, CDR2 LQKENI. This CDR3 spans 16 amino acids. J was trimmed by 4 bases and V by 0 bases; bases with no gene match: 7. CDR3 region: CASSPPRRETSDTQYF. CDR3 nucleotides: TGTGCCAGCTCACCACCGAGGCGGGAGACATCAGATACGCAGTATTTT.

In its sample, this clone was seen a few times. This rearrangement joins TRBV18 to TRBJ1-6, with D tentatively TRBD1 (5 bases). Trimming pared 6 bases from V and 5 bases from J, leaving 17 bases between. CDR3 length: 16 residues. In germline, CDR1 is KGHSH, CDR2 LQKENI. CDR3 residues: CASSISLGVNNSPLHF. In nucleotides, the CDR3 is TGTGCCAGCTCGATATCTCTAGGGGTGAATAATTCACCCCTCCACTTT.

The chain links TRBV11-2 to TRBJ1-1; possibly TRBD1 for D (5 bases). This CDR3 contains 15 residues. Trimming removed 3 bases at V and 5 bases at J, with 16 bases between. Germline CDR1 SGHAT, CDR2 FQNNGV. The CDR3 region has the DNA TGTGCCAGCAGCTTGGATAATAGGGGCCAAACTGAAGCTTTCTTT. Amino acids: CASSLDNRGQTEAFF.

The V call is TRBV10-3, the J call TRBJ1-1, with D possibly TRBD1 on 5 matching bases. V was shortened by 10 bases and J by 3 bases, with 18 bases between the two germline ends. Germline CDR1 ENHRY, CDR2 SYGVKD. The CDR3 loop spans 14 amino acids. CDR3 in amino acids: CATFRGGLDTEAFF. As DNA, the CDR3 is TGTGCCACTTTCCGGGGGGGTTTGGACACTGAAGCTTTCTTT.

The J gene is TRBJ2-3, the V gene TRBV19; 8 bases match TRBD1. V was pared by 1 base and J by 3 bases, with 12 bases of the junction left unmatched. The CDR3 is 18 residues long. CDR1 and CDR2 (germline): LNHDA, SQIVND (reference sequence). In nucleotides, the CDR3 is TGTGCCAGTAGTATAGCTGGACAGGGCTTTTCAATTACAGATACGCAGTATTTT. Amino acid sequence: CASSIAGQGFSITDTQYF.

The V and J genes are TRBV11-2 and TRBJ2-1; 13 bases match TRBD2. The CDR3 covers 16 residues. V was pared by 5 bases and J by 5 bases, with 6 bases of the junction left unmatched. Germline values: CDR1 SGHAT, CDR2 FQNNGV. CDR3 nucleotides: TGTGCCAGCAGCCCATTCGGGACTAGCGGGAACAATGAGCAGTTCTTC. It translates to CASSPFGTSGNNEQFF.

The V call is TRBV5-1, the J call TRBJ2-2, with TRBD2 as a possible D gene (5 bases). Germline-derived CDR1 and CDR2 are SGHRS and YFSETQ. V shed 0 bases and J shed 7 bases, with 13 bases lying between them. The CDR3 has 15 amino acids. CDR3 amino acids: CASSLARRLIGELFF. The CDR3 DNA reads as TGCGCCAGCAGCTTGGCCCGGAGGCTTATCGGGGAGCTGTTTTTT.

CDR3 sequence (DNA): TGTGCCAGCAGCTTGGGGACAGATGAAAAACTGTTTTTT. It is translated as CASSLGTDEKLFF. This chain links TRBV5-4 with TRBJ1-4; possible D gene TRBD1, 6 bases. The CDR3 is 13 residues long. From germline, CDR1 is SGHNT and CDR2 YYREEE (reference sequence). Trimming pared 0 bases from V and 6 bases from J, leaving 6 bases between.

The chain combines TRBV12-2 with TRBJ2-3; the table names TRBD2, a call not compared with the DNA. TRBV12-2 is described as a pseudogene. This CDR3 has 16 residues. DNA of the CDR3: TGTGCAAGTCGCACGCTTTATGGTAGCCGGAGTGATACGCAGTATTTT. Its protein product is CASRTLYGSRSDTQYF.

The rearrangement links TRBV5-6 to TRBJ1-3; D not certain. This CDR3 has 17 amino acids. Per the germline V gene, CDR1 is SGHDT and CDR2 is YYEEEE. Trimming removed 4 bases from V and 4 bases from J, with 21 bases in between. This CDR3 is CASSVGVKRGSGNTIYF. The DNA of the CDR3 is TGTGCCAGCAGCGTGGGTGTGAAGAGAGGTTCCGGAAACACCATATATTTT.

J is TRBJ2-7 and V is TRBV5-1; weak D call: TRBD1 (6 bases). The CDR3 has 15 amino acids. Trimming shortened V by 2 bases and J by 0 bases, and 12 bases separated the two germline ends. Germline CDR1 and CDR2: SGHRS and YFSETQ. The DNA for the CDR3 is TGCGCCAGCAGCTTACAGGGAGACCTCTCCTACGAGCAGTACTTC. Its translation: CASSLQGDLSYEQYF.

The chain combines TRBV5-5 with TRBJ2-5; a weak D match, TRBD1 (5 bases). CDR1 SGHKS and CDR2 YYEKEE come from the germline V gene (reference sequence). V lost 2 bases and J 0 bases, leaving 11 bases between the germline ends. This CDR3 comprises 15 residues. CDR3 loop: CASSFTGEYQETQYF. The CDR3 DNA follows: TGTGCCAGCAGCTTCACAGGCGAGTACCAAGAGACCCAGTACTTC.

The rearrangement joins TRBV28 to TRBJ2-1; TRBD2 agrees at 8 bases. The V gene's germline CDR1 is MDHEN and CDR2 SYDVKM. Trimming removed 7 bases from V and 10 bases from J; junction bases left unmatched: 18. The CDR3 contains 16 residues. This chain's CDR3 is CASNPSGTRVWYEQFF. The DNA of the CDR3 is TGTGCCAGCAACCCCTCGGGGACTAGAGTGTGGTACGAGCAGTTCTTC.

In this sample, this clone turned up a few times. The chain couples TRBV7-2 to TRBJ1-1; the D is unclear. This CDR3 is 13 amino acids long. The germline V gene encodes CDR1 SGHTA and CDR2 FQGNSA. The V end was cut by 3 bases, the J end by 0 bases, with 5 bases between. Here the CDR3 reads CASSFSVNTEAFF. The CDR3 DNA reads TGTGCCAGCAGCTTCTCGGTGAACACTGAAGCTTTCTTT. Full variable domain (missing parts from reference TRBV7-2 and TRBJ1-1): GAGVSQSPSNKVTEKGKDVELRCDPISGHTALYWYRQSLGQGLEFLIYFQGNSAPDKSGLPSDRFSAERTGGSVSTLTIQRTQQEDSAVYLCASSFSVNTEAFFGQGTRLTVV.

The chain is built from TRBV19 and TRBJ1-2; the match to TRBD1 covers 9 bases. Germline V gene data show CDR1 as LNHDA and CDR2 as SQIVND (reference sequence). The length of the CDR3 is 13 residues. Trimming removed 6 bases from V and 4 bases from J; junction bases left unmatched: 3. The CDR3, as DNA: TGTGCCAGTAGGCGACAGGGGGTCTATGGCTACACCTTC. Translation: CASRRQGVYGYTF. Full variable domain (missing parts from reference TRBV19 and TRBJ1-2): DGGITQSPKYLFRKEGQNVTLSCEQNLNHDAMYWYRQDPGQGLRLIYYSQIVNDFQKGDIAEGYSVSREKKESFPLTVTSAQKNPTAFYLCASRRQGVYGYTFGSGTRLTVV.